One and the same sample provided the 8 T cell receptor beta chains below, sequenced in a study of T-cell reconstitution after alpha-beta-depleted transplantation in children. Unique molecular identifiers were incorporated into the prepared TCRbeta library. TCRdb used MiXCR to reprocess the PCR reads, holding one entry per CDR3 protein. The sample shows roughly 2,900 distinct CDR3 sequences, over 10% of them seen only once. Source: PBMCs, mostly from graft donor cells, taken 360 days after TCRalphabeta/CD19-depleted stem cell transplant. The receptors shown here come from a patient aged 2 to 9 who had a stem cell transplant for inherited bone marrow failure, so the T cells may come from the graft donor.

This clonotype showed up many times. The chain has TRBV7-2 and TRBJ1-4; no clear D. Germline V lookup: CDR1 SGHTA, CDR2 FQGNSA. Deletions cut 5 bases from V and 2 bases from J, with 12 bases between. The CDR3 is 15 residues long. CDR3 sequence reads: CASSPLGYTNEKLFF. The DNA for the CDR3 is TGTGCCAGCAGCCCTCTAGGGTACACTAATGAAAAACTGTTTTTT.

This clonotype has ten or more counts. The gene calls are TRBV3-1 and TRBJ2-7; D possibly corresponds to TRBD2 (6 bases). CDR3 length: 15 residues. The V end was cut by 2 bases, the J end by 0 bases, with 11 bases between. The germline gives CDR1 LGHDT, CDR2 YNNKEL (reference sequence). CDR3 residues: CASSQQWGDSYEQYF. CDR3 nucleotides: TGTGCCAGCAGCCAACAGTGGGGGGACTCCTACGAGCAGTACTTC.

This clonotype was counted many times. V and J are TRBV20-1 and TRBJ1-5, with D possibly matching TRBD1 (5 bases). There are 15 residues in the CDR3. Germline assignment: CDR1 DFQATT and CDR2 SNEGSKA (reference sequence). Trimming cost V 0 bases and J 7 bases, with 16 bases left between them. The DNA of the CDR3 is TGCAGTGCTAGAGAAGAGGGGAGTTGGGGGCAGCCCCAGCATTTT. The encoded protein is CSAREEGSWGQPQHF.

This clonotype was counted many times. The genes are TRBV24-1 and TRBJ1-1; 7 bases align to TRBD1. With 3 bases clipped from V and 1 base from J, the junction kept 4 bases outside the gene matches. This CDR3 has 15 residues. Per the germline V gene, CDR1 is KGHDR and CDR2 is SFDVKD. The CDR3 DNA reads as TGTGCCACCAGTGATCCGCGACAGGGGAACACTGAAGCTTTCTTT. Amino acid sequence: CATSDPRQGNTEAFF.

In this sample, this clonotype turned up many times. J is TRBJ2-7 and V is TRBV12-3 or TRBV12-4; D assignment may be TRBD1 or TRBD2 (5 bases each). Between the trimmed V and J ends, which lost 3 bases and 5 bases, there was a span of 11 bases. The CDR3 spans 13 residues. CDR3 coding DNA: TGTGCCAGCAGTTTTGGGGGTATCGACGAGCAGTACTTC. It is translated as CASSFGGIDEQYF.

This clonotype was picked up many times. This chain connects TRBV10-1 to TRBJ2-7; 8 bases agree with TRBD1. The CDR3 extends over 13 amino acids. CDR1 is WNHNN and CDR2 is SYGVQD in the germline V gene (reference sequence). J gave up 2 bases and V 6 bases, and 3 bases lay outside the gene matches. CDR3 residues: CASRTGVTYEQYF. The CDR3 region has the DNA TGCGCCAGCAGGACAGGGGTTACCTACGAGCAGTACTTC.

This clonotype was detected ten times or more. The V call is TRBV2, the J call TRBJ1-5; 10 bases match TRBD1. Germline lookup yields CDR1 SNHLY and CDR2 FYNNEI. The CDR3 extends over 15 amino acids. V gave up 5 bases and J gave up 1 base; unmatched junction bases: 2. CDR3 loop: CASSRDRGSNQPQHF. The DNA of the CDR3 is TGTGCCAGCAGTCGGGACAGGGGAAGCAATCAGCCCCAGCATTTT.

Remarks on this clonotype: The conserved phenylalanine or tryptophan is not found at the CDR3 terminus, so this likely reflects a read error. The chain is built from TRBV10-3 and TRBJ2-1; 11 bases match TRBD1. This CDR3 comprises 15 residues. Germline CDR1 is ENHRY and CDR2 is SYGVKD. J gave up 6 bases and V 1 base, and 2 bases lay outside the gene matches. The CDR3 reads CAISELGQGVNEQFS. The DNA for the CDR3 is TGTGCCATCAGTGAGTTGGGACAGGGGGTCAATGAGCAGTTCTCA.